The rows below give T cell receptor beta chains drawn from one sample of a study of cytomegalovirus exposure and HLA in healthy donors. Sequencing was performed with immunoSEQ multiplex PCR; in TCRdb, only in-frame clones are kept and a portion is missing. The table includes a few hundred thousand clones, approximately 83% detected once. Sequencing was carried out using PBMCs. The receptors were gathered from a girl aged 10-17 years in good health and CMV-seronegative. CDR3s include the opening cysteine and the closing phenylalanine or tryptophan. D genes are given only for firm matches. Size values are once, few and many counts, or a class for expanded clones, and some rows have none.

j_call v_call clone_size d_call cdr3_aa cdr3_nt
TRBJ2-7 TRBV11-1 NA TRBD2 CASSLERGAFYEQYF TGTGCCAGCAGCTTAGAGCGGGGGGCCTTCTACGAGCAGTACTTC
TRBJ1-1 TRBV18 once TRBD1 CASSPPGTGRNTEAFF TGTGCCAGCTCACCCCCCGGGACAGGGAGGAACACTGAAGCTTTCTTT
TRBJ2-5 TRBV28 NA TRBD2 CASSLFTAGGPETQYF TGTGCCAGCAGCCTGTTCACTGCGGGAGGGCCAGAGACCCAGTACTTC
TRBJ2-5 TRBV18 NA NA CASSPGQQETQYF TGTGCCAGCTCACCGGGACAACAAGAGACCCAGTACTTC
TRBJ1-6 TRBV6-5 once TRBD1 CASRRDSPSPLHF TGTGCCAGCAGACGGGACAGCCCGTCACCCCTCCACTTT
TRBJ2-3 TRBV5-6 NA NA CASSLGLGGTRTYF TGTGCCAGCAGCTTGGGGTTAGGTGGGACAAGAACGTATTTT
TRBJ2-7 TRBV6-5 once NA CASSLSLGQKNSQYF TGTGCCAGCAGCCTTAGCCTTGGACAGAAAAATAGCCAGTACTTC
TRBJ1-4 TRBV5-6 once TRBD1 CASSFLGTGGEKLFF TGTGCCAGCAGCTTCCTGGGGACAGGGGGCGAAAAACTGTTTTTT
TRBJ2-6 TRBV4-3 NA NA CASSQDVLGAGANVLTF TGCGCCAGCAGCCAAGATGTGCTCGGGGCTGGGGCCAACGTCCTGACTTTC
TRBJ2-3 TRBV28 NA NA CASSLPGTYEYF TGTGCCAGCAGTTTGCCAGGAACGTACGAGTATTTT
TRBJ2-1 TRBV5-6 NA NA CASSPFRGGGRYNEQFF TGTGCCAGCAGCCCGTTTCGTGGGGGAGGACGCTACAATGAGCAGTTCTTC
TRBJ2-2 TRBV5-1 NA NA CASCPQRVNTGELFF TGCGCCAGCTGCCCCCAGCGGGTGAACACCGGGGAGCTGTTTTTT
TRBJ2-1 TRBV4-1 NA TRBD2 CASSQDETSGRRINEQFF TGCGCCAGCAGCCAAGATGAAACTAGCGGGAGGCGAATCAATGAGCAGTTCTTC
TRBJ1-5 TRBV30 NA NA CAWSGGGGQPQHF TGTGCCTGGAGTGGGGGGGGCGGTCAGCCCCAGCATTTT
TRBJ1-1 TRBV6-5 NA NA CASIQRGSGAFF TGTGCCAGCATCCAGAGAGGGTCGGGGGCTTTCTTT
TRBJ1-4 TRBV2 NA TRBD1 CASQTGGSEKLFF TGTGCCAGCCAGACAGGGGGCAGTGAAAAACTGTTTTTT
TRBJ2-3 TRBV6-1 NA TRBD2 CASRPRGVPDTQYF TGTGCCAGCCGCCCGCGGGGGGTGCCAGATACGCAGTATTTT
TRBJ2-3 TRBV11-2 NA NA CASSLEISFFQYF TGTGCCAGCAGCTTAGAAATTAGCTTTTTCCAGTATTTT
TRBJ2-7 TRBV28 NA NA CASGPSYEQYF TGCGCCAGCGGTCCTAGCTACGAGCAGTACTTC
TRBJ1-1 TRBV5-1 NA NA CASSQGPSNTEAFF TGCGCCAGCAGCCAGGGCCCGTCCAACACTGAAGCTTTCTTT
TRBJ1-1 TRBV29-1 NA NA CSVGGGGQVGEAFF TGCAGCGTGGGGGGCGGGGGGCAGGTGGGGGAAGCTTTCTTT
TRBJ1-3 TRBV11-2 NA NA CASSPRGASGNTIYF TGTGCCAGCAGCCCACGGGGGGCTTCTGGAAACACCATATATTTT
TRBJ1-5 TRBV19 NA NA CASKAGDWSNQPQHF TGTGCCAGTAAGGCGGGGGATTGGAGCAATCAGCCCCAGCATTTT
TRBJ2-7 TRBV7-8 NA NA CASSRTRYEQYF TGTGCCAGCAGCCGAACGAGATACGAGCAGTACTTC
TRBJ1-5 TRBV6-4 NA NA CASSEGAGREPQHF TGTGCCAGCAGTGAAGGGGCAGGGAGGGAGCCCCAGCATTTT
TRBJ2-2 TRBV7-2 once TRBD2 CASSSTSGGAGELFF TGTGCCAGCAGCTCTACTAGCGGGGGGGCCGGGGAGCTGTTTTTT
TRBJ1-3 TRBV30 NA NA CAWSRQDLPGNTIYF TGTGCCTGGAGCCGACAGGATCTGCCTGGAAACACCATATATTTT
TRBJ2-1 TRBV7-9 NA NA CASSLGQRLGWEQFF TGTGCCAGCAGCTTAGGACAGCGATTAGGGTGGGAGCAGTTCTTC